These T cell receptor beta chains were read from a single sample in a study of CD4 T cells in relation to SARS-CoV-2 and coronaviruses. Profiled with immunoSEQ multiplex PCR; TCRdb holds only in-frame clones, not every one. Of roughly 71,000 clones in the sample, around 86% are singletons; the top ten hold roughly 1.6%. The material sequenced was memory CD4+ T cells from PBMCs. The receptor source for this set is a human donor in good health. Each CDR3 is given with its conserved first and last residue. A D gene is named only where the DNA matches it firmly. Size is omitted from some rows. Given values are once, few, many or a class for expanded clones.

cdr3_nt: TGTGCCAGCTCACCAAACCAGGGTAAAGAGACCCAGTACTTC; cdr3_aa: CASSPNQGKETQYF; j_call: TRBJ2-5; v_call: TRBV18; clone_size: .; d_call: .
cdr3_nt: TGTGCCAGCAGCTTTACGCGGAACACTGAAGCTTTCTTT; cdr3_aa: CASSFTRNTEAFF; j_call: TRBJ1-1; v_call: TRBV7-3; clone_size: .; d_call: .
cdr3_nt: TGTGCCCTACAAAGCCGGGACTCCTACGAGCAGTACTTC; cdr3_aa: CALQSRDSYEQYF; j_call: TRBJ2-7; v_call: TRBV28; clone_size: .; d_call: .
cdr3_nt: TGCAGTCCCTCAACGGCTGATACGCAGTATTTT; cdr3_aa: CSPSTADTQYF; j_call: TRBJ2-3; v_call: TRBV20-1; clone_size: .; d_call: .
cdr3_nt: TGCGCCAGCAGCCAACTTTCCGGTTCTGGGGCCGGTATTGCCTATAATTCACCCCTCCACTTT; cdr3_aa: CASSQLSGSGAGIAYNSPLHF; j_call: TRBJ1-6; v_call: TRBV4-1; clone_size: once; d_call: .
cdr3_nt: TGTGCCAGTAGCGCCGGTGGAAACACCATATATTTT; cdr3_aa: CASSAGGNTIYF; j_call: TRBJ1-3; v_call: TRBV19; clone_size: .; d_call: .
cdr3_nt: TGCGCCAGCAGTGAGTCCCTAGCGGGAGATTTTAATGAGCAGTTCTTC; cdr3_aa: CASSESLAGDFNEQFF; j_call: TRBJ2-1; v_call: TRBV10-1; clone_size: .; d_call: TRBD2
cdr3_nt: TGTGCCAGCAGCGGTTTTGTAGCCGCAACTAATGAAAAACTGTTTTTT; cdr3_aa: CASSGFVAATNEKLFF; j_call: TRBJ1-4; v_call: TRBV5-6; clone_size: .; d_call: .
cdr3_nt: TGTGCCAGCAGTGATTCCGTTCAGGGAGATACGCAGTATTTT; cdr3_aa: CASSDSVQGDTQYF; j_call: TRBJ2-3; v_call: TRBV2; clone_size: .; d_call: .
cdr3_nt: TGTGCCAGCAGTTTGCTCAGGGATGGTTTTACCGGGGAGCTGTTTTTT; cdr3_aa: CASSLLRDGFTGELFF; j_call: TRBJ2-2; v_call: TRBV28; clone_size: .; d_call: .
cdr3_nt: TGTGCCAGCAGCTTGACCACAGGGTCGGGAAACACCATATATTTT; cdr3_aa: CASSLTTGSGNTIYF; j_call: TRBJ1-3; v_call: TRBV5-4; clone_size: .; d_call: .
cdr3_nt: TGTGCCAGCAGTTCCAGGTTGACGAACATTCAGTACTTC; cdr3_aa: CASSSRLTNIQYF; j_call: TRBJ2-4; v_call: TRBV12-3/TRBV12-4; clone_size: .; d_call: .
cdr3_nt: TGTGCCAGCAGCGTAGATGTGGGGCGACGCACAGATACGCAGTATTTT; cdr3_aa: CASSVDVGRRTDTQYF; j_call: TRBJ2-3; v_call: TRBV9; clone_size: .; d_call: .
cdr3_nt: TGTGCCTGGGGGGGATATGATCAGCCCCAGCATTTT; cdr3_aa: CAWGGYDQPQHF; j_call: TRBJ1-5; v_call: TRBV30; clone_size: .; d_call: .
cdr3_nt: TGTGCCAGCAGCTCAACCGTTAACACTGAAGCTTTCTTT; cdr3_aa: CASSSTVNTEAFF; j_call: TRBJ1-1; v_call: TRBV7-8; clone_size: once; d_call: .
cdr3_nt: TGTGCCAGTAGTATAGTTTCAGCGGGAGGCAGCACAGATACGCAGTATTTT; cdr3_aa: CASSIVSAGGSTDTQYF; j_call: TRBJ2-3; v_call: TRBV19; clone_size: .; d_call: TRBD2
cdr3_nt: TGCAGCGTTGAAGAGGGGGGGTGGACCGGGGAGCTGTTTTTT; cdr3_aa: CSVEEGGWTGELFF; j_call: TRBJ2-2; v_call: TRBV29-1; clone_size: .; d_call: TRBD2
cdr3_nt: TGTGCCAGCAGCCGGATAGCGGGGGGTGAAGGAGGGACCCAGTACTTC; cdr3_aa: CASSRIAGGEGGTQYF; j_call: TRBJ2-5; v_call: TRBV2; clone_size: .; d_call: TRBD2
cdr3_nt: TGTGCCAGCAGTTTAGCGGGAAGAGGGACCCATGGCTACACCTTC; cdr3_aa: CASSLAGRGTHGYTF; j_call: TRBJ1-2; v_call: TRBV28; clone_size: .; d_call: .
cdr3_nt: TGTGCCTGGAGTGTAGTCACTGAAGCTTTCTTT; cdr3_aa: CAWSVVTEAFF; j_call: TRBJ1-1; v_call: TRBV30; clone_size: few; d_call: .
cdr3_nt: TGTGCCAGCAGCCCGACTAGCTCGGAGACCCAGTACTTC; cdr3_aa: CASSPTSSETQYF; j_call: TRBJ2-5; v_call: TRBV7-9; clone_size: .; d_call: TRBD2
cdr3_nt: TGTGCCAGCACTAGGACAGGGGGGAATGAAAAACTGTTTTTT; cdr3_aa: CASTRTGGNEKLFF; j_call: TRBJ1-4; v_call: TRBV6-5; clone_size: .; d_call: TRBD1
cdr3_nt: TGTGCCAGCAGTTACTCGTGGTGGCAGGGCTACCAAGAGACCCAGTACTTC; cdr3_aa: CASSYSWWQGYQETQYF; j_call: TRBJ2-5; v_call: TRBV6-2/TRBV6-3; clone_size: few; d_call: .
cdr3_nt: TGTGCCAGCAGCTTAGTCGGGACAGCTCGCACCGGGGAGCTGTTTTTT; cdr3_aa: CASSLVGTARTGELFF; j_call: TRBJ2-2; v_call: TRBV13; clone_size: .; d_call: TRBD1
cdr3_nt: TGTGCCAGCAGCGTAGCTTGGGGGGCTACCGGAAACACCATATATTTT; cdr3_aa: CASSVAWGATGNTIYF; j_call: TRBJ1-3; v_call: TRBV9; clone_size: .; d_call: .
cdr3_nt: TGCGCCAGCAGCCTCGACAGGGGGCATTACGAGCAGTACTTC; cdr3_aa: CASSLDRGHYEQYF; j_call: TRBJ2-7; v_call: TRBV4-3; clone_size: .; d_call: TRBD1
cdr3_nt: TGTGCCTGGAGTGTCCACGCCGGGACAGGGGGCGATGAAAAACTGTTTTTT; cdr3_aa: CAWSVHAGTGGDEKLFF; j_call: TRBJ1-4; v_call: TRBV30; clone_size: .; d_call: TRBD1
cdr3_nt: TGTGCCTGGAGTGTTCAAGAGACCCAGTACTTC; cdr3_aa: CAWSVQETQYF; j_call: TRBJ2-5; v_call: TRBV30; clone_size: once; d_call: .
cdr3_nt: TGTGCCACCAGCAGCCAGGACAGGGTTAATTCACCCCTCCACTTT; cdr3_aa: CATSSQDRVNSPLHF; j_call: TRBJ1-6; v_call: TRBV15; clone_size: .; d_call: TRBD1
cdr3_nt: TGTGCCAGCTCACCACAGCAGGGATCGGGAGGGGGCACTGAAGCTTTCTTT; cdr3_aa: CASSPQQGSGGGTEAFF; j_call: TRBJ1-1; v_call: TRBV18; clone_size: .; d_call: .
cdr3_nt: TGTGCCAGTTCCAGGGGGGTCGTCGATACGCAGTATTTT; cdr3_aa: CASSRGVVDTQYF; j_call: TRBJ2-3; v_call: TRBV12-3/TRBV12-4; clone_size: .; d_call: .
cdr3_nt: TGTGCCAGCAGCTTTACAGGGATGCAGCCCCAGCATTTT; cdr3_aa: CASSFTGMQPQHF; j_call: TRBJ1-5; v_call: TRBV5-5; clone_size: .; d_call: .
cdr3_nt: TGCACCAGCAGCCAACAAGACAGGGGGTACTTC; cdr3_aa: CTSSQQDRGYF; j_call: TRBJ2-7; v_call: TRBV1; clone_size: .; d_call: .
cdr3_nt: TGTGCCAGCAGCCGACTATCGGAAGAGACCCAGTACTTC; cdr3_aa: CASSRLSEETQYF; j_call: TRBJ2-5; v_call: TRBV3-1/TRBV3-2; clone_size: .; d_call: .
cdr3_nt: TGTGCCAGCAGCGTAGGGGAGCGGTCCTCTTCAGTGCAGTACTTC; cdr3_aa: CASSVGERSSSVQYF; j_call: TRBJ2-7; v_call: TRBV9; clone_size: .; d_call: .
cdr3_nt: TGTGCCAGCTCAACGTCCGCAGATACGCAGTATTTT; cdr3_aa: CASSTSADTQYF; j_call: TRBJ2-3; v_call: TRBV18; clone_size: .; d_call: .
cdr3_nt: TGCGCCAGCAGCTTGTACCAGGGGAATGAAAAACTGTTTTTT; cdr3_aa: CASSLYQGNEKLFF; j_call: TRBJ1-4; v_call: TRBV5-1; clone_size: .; d_call: .
cdr3_nt: TGTGCCAGCAGCTCCTGGACAAGGGGCGGAGTCGACGAGCAGTACTTC; cdr3_aa: CASSSWTRGGVDEQYF; j_call: TRBJ2-7; v_call: TRBV7-8; clone_size: .; d_call: .
cdr3_nt: TGTGCCAGCTCGTCTGGGTCCTATGGCTACACCTTC; cdr3_aa: CASSSGSYGYTF; j_call: TRBJ1-2; v_call: TRBV28; clone_size: once; d_call: .
cdr3_nt: TGTGCCAGCAGCTTAGTTGGGACAGGGAACTCCTACGAGCAGTACTTC; cdr3_aa: CASSLVGTGNSYEQYF; j_call: TRBJ2-7; v_call: TRBV11-1; clone_size: .; d_call: TRBD1
cdr3_nt: TGTGCCACCAGTCAGGGAGGTAACTATGGCTACACCTTC; cdr3_aa: CATSQGGNYGYTF; j_call: TRBJ1-2; v_call: TRBV24-1; clone_size: .; d_call: .
cdr3_nt: TGTGCCAGCAAGGCGGGGGGGCGCGCCAAAAACATTCAGTACTTC; cdr3_aa: CASKAGGRAKNIQYF; j_call: TRBJ2-4; v_call: TRBV27; clone_size: once; d_call: TRBD2
cdr3_nt: TGTGCCAGTAGTATAATGAGAGGGAGGAATCAGCCCCAGCATTTT; cdr3_aa: CASSIMRGRNQPQHF; j_call: TRBJ1-5; v_call: TRBV19; clone_size: .; d_call: .
cdr3_nt: TGTGCCAGCAGCCCGTTCGTGGGGGGCCATTATAGCAATCAGCCCCAGCATTTT; cdr3_aa: CASSPFVGGHYSNQPQHF; j_call: TRBJ1-5; v_call: TRBV7-2; clone_size: .; d_call: .
cdr3_nt: TGTGCCAGCAGCCCGGGGACAGCCCGAGGGGATACGCAGTATTTT; cdr3_aa: CASSPGTARGDTQYF; j_call: TRBJ2-3; v_call: TRBV5-4; clone_size: .; d_call: TRBD1
cdr3_nt: TGTGCCAGCAGCTTCATCGGAGGGGCGACTGAAGCTTTCTTT; cdr3_aa: CASSFIGGATEAFF; j_call: TRBJ1-1; v_call: TRBV5-5; clone_size: .; d_call: .
cdr3_nt: TGTGCCAGCAGCGTAGAAGGCAGGCCAAGCTATGGCTACACCTTC; cdr3_aa: CASSVEGRPSYGYTF; j_call: TRBJ1-2; v_call: TRBV9; clone_size: .; d_call: .
cdr3_nt: TGCAGTGCCTCAGCCGGGACAGGGAACTACAATGAGCAGTTCTTC; cdr3_aa: CSASAGTGNYNEQFF; j_call: TRBJ2-1; v_call: TRBV29-1; clone_size: .; d_call: TRBD1
cdr3_nt: TGTGCCACCGGAACGAGGGACGGTTCACCCCTCCACTTT; cdr3_aa: CATGTRDGSPLHF; j_call: TRBJ1-6; v_call: TRBV3-1/TRBV3-2; clone_size: few; d_call: .
cdr3_nt: TGTGCCATCAGTGAGTCGAACAGCTATGGCTACACCTTC; cdr3_aa: CAISESNSYGYTF; j_call: TRBJ1-2; v_call: TRBV10-3; clone_size: .; d_call: .
cdr3_nt: TGTGCCAGCATGAGGGCCGTGAACACTGAAGCTTTCTTT; cdr3_aa: CASMRAVNTEAFF; j_call: TRBJ1-1; v_call: TRBV12-3/TRBV12-4; clone_size: .; d_call: .
cdr3_nt: TGTGCCAGCAGCTTGGGACAGGCGGGTGATTCACCCCTCCACTTT; cdr3_aa: CASSLGQAGDSPLHF; j_call: TRBJ1-6; v_call: TRBV5-6; clone_size: few; d_call: .
cdr3_nt: TGTGCCAGCAGCGCAACAGGGGGCAATCAGCCCCAGCATTTT; cdr3_aa: CASSATGGNQPQHF; j_call: TRBJ1-5; v_call: TRBV7-3; clone_size: .; d_call: TRBD1
cdr3_nt: TGTGCCAGCAGTTTCGCCAGTGAGCAGTTCTTC; cdr3_aa: CASSFASEQFF; j_call: TRBJ2-1; v_call: TRBV12-3/TRBV12-4; clone_size: .; d_call: .
cdr3_nt: TGTGCCAGCAGCGCCACAGGGACAACTAATGAAAAACTGTTTTTT; cdr3_aa: CASSATGTTNEKLFF; j_call: TRBJ1-4; v_call: TRBV11-2; clone_size: .; d_call: .